This TCR beta chain is from a study of PD-L1 blockade in urothelial cancer. In the study overall: Patients took up atezolizumab in 2014 at 1,200 mg intravenously every 3 weeks. Patients' histories included 0 to 3 prior chemotherapy regimens. Median blood clonality was approximately 0.08, with 86,000 or so unique TCRs. Men with urothelial cancer arising in the bladder made up about 90% of the roughly 29 patients.

Profiled with immunoSEQ multiplex PCR; TCRdb holds only in-frame clones, not every one. The sample lists 90,000 or so clones, roughly 90% occurring once. Noted time point: pretreatment peripheral blood. The V gene lost 2 bases and the J gene lost 1 base, with 10 bases spanning the gap. Germline CDR1 SGHRS, CDR2 YFSETQ. The CDR3 spans 15 residues. The material sequenced was PBMCs, taken around atezolizumab (anti-PD-L1) treatment. This clonotype was sampled from a woman aged 80 or over with urothelial cancer. The V call is TRBV5-1, the J call TRBJ1-5, with D perhaps matching TRBD1 (6 bases). Written as DNA, the CDR3 is TGCGCCAGCAGCTTACAGGGTAAGAGCAATCAGCCCCAGCATTTT. Protein product: CASSLQGKSNQPQHF.